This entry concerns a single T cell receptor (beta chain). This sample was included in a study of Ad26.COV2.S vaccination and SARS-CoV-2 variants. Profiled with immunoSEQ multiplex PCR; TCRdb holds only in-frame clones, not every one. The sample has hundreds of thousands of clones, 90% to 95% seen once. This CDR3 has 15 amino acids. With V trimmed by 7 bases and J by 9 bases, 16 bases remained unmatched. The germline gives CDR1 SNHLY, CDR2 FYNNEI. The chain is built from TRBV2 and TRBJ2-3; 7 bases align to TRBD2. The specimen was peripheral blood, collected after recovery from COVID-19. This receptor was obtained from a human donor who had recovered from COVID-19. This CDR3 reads CASKGLADARSTQYF. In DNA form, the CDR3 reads TGTGCCAGCAAAGGGCTAGCGGATGCGAGAAGCACGCAGTATTTT.